Listed below are T cell receptor beta chains from one sample, sequenced in a study of blood T cell repertoires in COVID-19. Sequencing was performed with immunoSEQ multiplex PCR; in TCRdb, only in-frame clones are kept and a portion is missing. The sample lists 120,000 or so clones, 55% to 75% occurring once. Sequences were obtained from peripheral blood. These receptors were obtained from a woman in her 70s with acute or convalescent COVID-19. Each CDR3 is given with its conserved first and last residue. A D gene is named only where the DNA matches it firmly. Clone size, where shown, is once, few, many, or a class for clones that have expanded.

>NA|NA|TRBJ1-1|TRBV15
CATRVDQGNTEAFF
TGTGCCACCCGCGTAGACCAGGGGAACACTGAAGCTTTCTTT
>NA|NA|TRBJ2-4|TRBV4-3
CASSHGTAKNIQYF
TGCGCCAGCAGCCACGGTACCGCCAAAAACATTCAGTACTTC
>NA|NA|TRBJ2-5|TRBV30
CAWSSAGTRSVAQYF
TGTGCCTGGAGCTCGGCCGGGACTCGGTCGGTTGCCCAGTACTTC
>NA|NA|TRBJ1-3|TRBV4-1
CASSQTGAGNTIYF
TGCGCCAGCAGCCAGACAGGTGCTGGAAACACCATATATTTT
>NA|TRBD2|TRBJ2-1|TRBV2
CASSTSGMGEQFF
TGTGCCAGCAGCACTAGCGGGATGGGGGAGCAGTTCTTC
>NA|NA|TRBJ1-4|TRBV6-6
CASSYPFDQGGEKLFF
TGTGCCAGCAGTTACCCCTTCGATCAGGGAGGCGAAAAACTGTTTTTT
>NA|TRBD1|TRBJ2-5|TRBV11-2
CASSSSTGVRKETQYF
TGTGCCAGCAGCTCATCTACAGGGGTGCGAAAAGAGACCCAGTACTTC
>NA|TRBD2|TRBJ2-1|TRBV6-5
CASSSLTSGRNEQFF
TGTGCCAGCAGTTCTTTGACTAGCGGGAGAAATGAGCAGTTCTTC
>NA|NA|TRBJ1-2|TRBV29-1
CSVDLGDGGYTF
TGCAGCGTTGATCTCGGGGATGGTGGCTACACCTTC
>NA|NA|TRBJ1-6|TRBV6-5
CASSSGDNSPLHF
TGTGCCAGCAGTTCAGGGGATAATTCACCCCTCCACTTT
>NA|NA|TRBJ1-5|TRBV25-1
CASSVSGDGNQPQHF
TGTGCCAGCAGTGTATCGGGAGATGGCAATCAGCCCCAGCATTTT
>NA|TRBD2|TRBJ2-2|TRBV7-9
CASSPDPGLAGENTGELFF
TGTGCCAGCAGTCCCGATCCGGGACTAGCGGGAGAGAACACCGGGGAGCTGTTTTTT
>NA|NA|TRBJ1-1|TRBV19
CASSINRANTEAFF
TGTGCCAGTAGTATAAACAGGGCGAACACTGAAGCTTTCTTT
>NA|NA|TRBJ2-3|TRBV29-1
CSGGGQGNTDTQYF
TGCAGCGGGGGCGGGCAGGGTAACACAGATACGCAGTATTTT
>NA|TRBD1|TRBJ1-1|TRBV12-5
CASGFSPGGNWNTEAFF
TGTGCTAGTGGTTTTTCCCCAGGGGGGAATTGGAACACTGAAGCTTTCTTT
>once|NA|TRBJ1-5|TRBV6-5
CASSYSLASNQPQHF
TGTGCCAGCAGTTACTCGCTAGCCAGCAATCAGCCCCAGCATTTT
>NA|TRBD1|TRBJ2-7|TRBV7-2
CASSQGQGAYEQYF
TGTGCCAGCAGCCAGGGACAGGGAGCCTACGAGCAGTACTTC
>many|NA|TRBJ2-3|TRBV6-5
CASSYDVAASTDTQYF
TGTGCCAGCAGTTACGATGTAGCGGCTAGCACAGATACGCAGTATTTT
>NA|NA|TRBJ2-4|TRBV29-1
CSAGENIQYF
TGCAGCGCCGGGGAAAACATTCAGTACTTC
>NA|TRBD1|TRBJ1-6|TRBV9
CASSAGTARNNSPLHF
TGTGCCAGCAGCGCCGGGACAGCAAGAAATAATTCACCCCTCCACTTT